This T cell receptor beta chain was retrieved from a study of T cell responses to AZD1222 COVID-19 vaccine. CDR3 size: 15 residues. CDR1 LNHDA and CDR2 SQIVND come from the germline V gene (reference sequence). The J segment lost 4 bases and the V segment lost 6 bases, leaving 11 bases of the junction unmatched. TCRdb's table, derived via immunoSEQ multiplex PCR, lists solely in-frame clones and lacks some. This table has about 85,000 clones, around nine tenths appearing once. The chain uses TRBV19 and TRBJ1-2; the match to TRBD1 covers 7 bases. This sample comprised peripheral blood, obtained on day 0 of AZD1222 vaccination. This TCR was recovered from an adult in good health. The chain's CDR3 is CASREGQSSGYGYTF. The CDR3 nucleotides are TGTGCCAGTAGGGAGGGACAGTCCTCTGGCTATGGCTACACCTTC.